The entry that follows covers one T cell receptor (beta chain) sequence. This specimen includes other DNA sequences encoding the same CDR3. The germline CDR1 and CDR2 sequences are SGHRS and YFSETQ. The CDR3 is made up of 16 amino acids. V lost 4 bases to trimming and J lost 2 bases; unmatched junction nucleotides: 3. This study enrolled people aged about 18 to 90 from around 26 US geographic areas. Researchers sorted participants into cohorts using their self-reported clinical history. This sample was included in a study of blood T cell repertoires in COVID-19. Here immunoSEQ multiplex PCR was the method, and the copy in TCRdb shows in-frame clones only, minus some. Altogether a few hundred thousand clones are present, 87% being singletons, with the ten largest covering 2.5% to 3.5%.

This TCR came from a woman aged 30 to 39 who had recovered from COVID-19. V usage is TRBV5-1 and J usage is TRBJ2-2, with TRBD2 identical over 12 bases. Material for sequencing was PBMCs or T cells enriched from blood (not recorded which). CDR3 protein: CASSPLAGGNTGELFF. CDR3 nucleotide sequence: TGCGCCAGCAGCCCACTAGCGGGAGGCAACACCGGGGAGCTGTTTTTT. Full variable domain (missing parts from reference TRBV5-1 and TRBJ2-2): KAGVTQTPRYLIKTRGQQVTLSCSPISGHRSVSWYQQTPGQGLQFLFEYFSETQRNKGNFPGRFSGRQFSNSRSEMNVSTLELGDSALYLCASSPLAGGNTGELFFGEGSRLTVL.